The TCR beta chain under discussion was sequenced for a study of blood T cell repertoires in COVID-19. Across the whole study: There were acute and convalescent COVID-19 samples, and they came from the United States, Italy and Spain. Sample material is recorded as cDNA or gDNA derived from T cells, B-cell-depleted T cells, or PBMCs.

The V gene end was trimmed by 4 bases and the J gene end by 12 bases; junction bases not matched to a gene: 12. The CDR3 runs 14 residues. Per the germline V gene, CDR1 is SEHNR and CDR2 is FQNEAQ (reference sequence). Per the original data handling: Researchers report that nucleated cell counts were estimated from reference gene primer amplification. Generated by immunoSEQ multiplex PCR, the TCRdb table keeps only in-frame clones and is missing some. For V, J and clone size, that table is used; D and trimming come from the DNA. This sample has approximately 180,000 clones, with 88% found just once. The sequence came from a human donor in a cohort sampled during active COVID-19. The chain has TRBV7-9 and TRBJ2-7, with TRBD2 matching 10 bases. Sequenced input: peripheral blood. CDR3 region: CASSSGTPGLASYF. The CDR3 coding sequence is TGTGCCAGCAGCTCAGGGACGCCGGGACTAGCGTCGTACTTC.